This TCR beta chain originates from a study of pediatric ulcerative colitis. Overall study findings and caveats: Repertoires came from total lymphocyte DNA, not specific subsets.

Generated by immunoSEQ multiplex PCR, the TCRdb table keeps only in-frame clones and is missing some. The sample yields 45,000 to 75,000 clones, more than 75% seen once. Controls: normal colonoscopy findings, no IBD within the following year. Details on this clone: Antigen unknown.

CDR1 and CDR2 from the germline V gene are LNHDA and SQIVND (reference sequence). This CDR3 has 14 amino acids. Trimming stripped 3 bases from V and 4 bases from J, with 11 bases between. The specimen sequenced was blood. This sequence joins TRBV19 and TRBJ2-3; D ambiguous. This sequence originates from a boy aged 5-17 years who was a control in a study of pediatric ulcerative colitis. The CDR3 region is CASSMGFLSDTQYF. The CDR3 DNA follows: TGTGCCAGTAGTATGGGGTTTTTGTCAGATACGCAGTATTTT.